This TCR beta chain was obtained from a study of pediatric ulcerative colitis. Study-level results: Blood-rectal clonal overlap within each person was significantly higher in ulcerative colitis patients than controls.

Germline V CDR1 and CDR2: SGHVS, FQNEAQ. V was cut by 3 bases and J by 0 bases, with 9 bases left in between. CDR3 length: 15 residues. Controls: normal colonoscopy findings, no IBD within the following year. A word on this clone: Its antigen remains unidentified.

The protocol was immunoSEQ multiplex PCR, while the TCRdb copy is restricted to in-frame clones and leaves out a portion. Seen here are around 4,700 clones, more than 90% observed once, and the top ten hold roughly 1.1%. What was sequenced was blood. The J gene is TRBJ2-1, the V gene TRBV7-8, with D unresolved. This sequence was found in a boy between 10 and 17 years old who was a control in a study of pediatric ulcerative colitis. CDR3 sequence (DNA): TGTGCCAGCAGCTTGGCTCTGAGCTCCTACAATGAGCAGTTCTTC. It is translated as CASSLALSSYNEQFF.